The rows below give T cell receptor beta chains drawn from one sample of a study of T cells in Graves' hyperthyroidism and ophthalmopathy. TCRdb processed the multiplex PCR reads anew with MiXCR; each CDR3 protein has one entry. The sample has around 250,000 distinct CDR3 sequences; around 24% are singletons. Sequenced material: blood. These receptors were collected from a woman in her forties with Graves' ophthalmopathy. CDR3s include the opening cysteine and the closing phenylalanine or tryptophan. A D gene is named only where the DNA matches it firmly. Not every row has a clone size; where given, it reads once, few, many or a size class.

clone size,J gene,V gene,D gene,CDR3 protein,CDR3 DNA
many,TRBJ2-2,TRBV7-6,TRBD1,CASSLTGINTGELFF,TGTGCCAGCAGCTTGACAGGGATCAACACCGGGGAGCTGTTTTTT
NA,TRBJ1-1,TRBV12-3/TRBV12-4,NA,CASSLVGGNSLVTEAFF,TGTGCCAGCAGTTTAGTAGGAGGGAACAGCCTCGTCACTGAAGCTTTCTTT
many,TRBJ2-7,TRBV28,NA,CASSLPPYEQYF,TGTGCCAGCAGTTTACCTCCCTACGAGCAGTACTTC
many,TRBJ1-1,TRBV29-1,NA,CSVEGQNTEAFF,TGCAGCGTTGAGGGACAGAACACTGAAGCTTTCTTT
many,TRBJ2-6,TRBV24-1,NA,CATSDPDNSGANVLTF,TGTGCCACCAGTGACCCTGACAACTCTGGGGCCAACGTCCTGACTTTC
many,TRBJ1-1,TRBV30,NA,CAWRGEKAFF,TGTGCCTGGAGAGGAGAGAAAGCTTTCTTT
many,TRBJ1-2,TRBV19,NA,CASIPSGGYYGYTF,TGTGCCAGTATCCCTTCTGGAGGGTACTATGGCTACACCTTC
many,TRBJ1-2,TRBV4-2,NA,CASSQDFGDPYGYTF,TGTGCCAGCAGCCAAGATTTCGGGGATCCCTATGGCTACACCTTC
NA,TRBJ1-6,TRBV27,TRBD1,CASRYRGNNSPLHF,TGTGCCAGCAGGTACAGGGGTAATAATTCACCCCTCCACTTT
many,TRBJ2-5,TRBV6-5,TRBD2,CASSYTGLAGGGETQYF,TGTGCCAGCAGTTACACGGGACTAGCGGGAGGCGGGGAGACCCAGTACTTC
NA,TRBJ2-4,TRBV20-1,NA,CSARNPSGNIQYF,TGCAGTGCTAGAAATCCCTCCGGGAACATTCAGTACTTC
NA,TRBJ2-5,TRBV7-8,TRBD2,CASSVTSRWGQETQYF,TGTGCCAGCAGCGTGACTAGCCGGTGGGGTCAAGAGACCCAGTACTTC
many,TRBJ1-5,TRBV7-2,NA,CASRRFMNQPQHF,TGTGCCAGCAGGCGTTTTATGAATCAGCCCCAGCATTTT
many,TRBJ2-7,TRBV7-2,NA,CASSFQQGVGEQYF,TGTGCCAGCAGCTTTCAGCAGGGAGTTGGCGAGCAGTACTTC
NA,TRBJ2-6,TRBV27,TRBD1,CASSYRQGWTGANVLTF,TGTGCCAGCAGCTACCGACAGGGGTGGACTGGGGCCAACGTCCTGACTTTC
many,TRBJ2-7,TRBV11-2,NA,CASSYMSRVHEQYF,TGTGCCAGCAGCTACATGTCTAGAGTCCACGAGCAGTACTTC
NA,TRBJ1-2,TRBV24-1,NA,CATSAEGSGYTF,TGTGCCACCAGTGCCGAGGGGAGCGGCTACACCTTC
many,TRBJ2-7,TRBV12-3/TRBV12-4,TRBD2,CAGRLAGGEQYF,TGTGCCGGCAGACTAGCGGGGGGCGAGCAGTACTTC
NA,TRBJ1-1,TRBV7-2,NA,CASSFQGGSNTEAFF,TGTGCCAGCAGCTTTCAAGGTGGTTCGAACACTGAAGCTTTCTTT
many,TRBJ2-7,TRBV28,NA,CASSFLYGRGPNEQYF,TGTGCCAGCAGTTTCCTCTATGGGAGAGGCCCCAACGAGCAGTACTTC
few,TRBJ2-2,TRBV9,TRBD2,CASRTSGAGGELFF,TGTGCCAGCAGGACTAGCGGGGCCGGGGGGGAGCTGTTTTTT
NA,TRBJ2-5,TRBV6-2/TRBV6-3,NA,CASSYYRRGETQYF,TGTGCCAGCAGTTATTACAGGCGCGGAGAGACCCAGTACTTC
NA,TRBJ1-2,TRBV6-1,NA,CASSPGWTANYGYTF,TGTGCCAGCAGTCCCGGGTGGACAGCGAACTATGGCTACACCTTC
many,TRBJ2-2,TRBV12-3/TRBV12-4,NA,CASSPEGVYGELFF,TGTGCCAGCAGTCCAGAGGGAGTTTACGGGGAGCTGTTTTTT
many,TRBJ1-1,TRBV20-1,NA,CSAQGGGGPEAFF,TGCAGTGCTCAAGGGGGAGGGGGGCCTGAAGCTTTCTTT
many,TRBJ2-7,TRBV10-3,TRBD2,CAITSGSEGYEQYF,TGTGCCATCACAAGCGGGAGTGAAGGTTACGAGCAGTACTTC
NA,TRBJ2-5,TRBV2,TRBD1,CASSPTRQGAKTQYF,TGTGCCAGCAGTCCCACTCGACAGGGGGCGAAGACCCAGTACTTC
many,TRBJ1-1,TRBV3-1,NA,CASSQENTEAFF,TGTGCCAGCAGCCAAGAGAACACTGAAGCTTTCTTT
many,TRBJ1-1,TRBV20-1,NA,CSAILKGMNTEAFF,TGCAGTGCCATTTTGAAGGGAATGAACACTGAAGCTTTCTTT
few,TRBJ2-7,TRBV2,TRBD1,CASSIGTGASTSYEQYF,TGTGCCAGCAGCATCGGGACAGGGGCCTCCACCTCCTACGAGCAGTACTTC
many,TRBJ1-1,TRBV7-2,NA,CASSPPAGYTEAFF,TGTGCCAGCAGCCCTCCCGCCGGGTACACTGAAGCTTTCTTT
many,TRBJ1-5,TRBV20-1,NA,CSASDSNSNQPQHF,TGCAGTGCTAGTGATAGTAATAGCAATCAGCCCCAGCATTTT
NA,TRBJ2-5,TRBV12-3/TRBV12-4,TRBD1,CASTLGTGIQYF,TGTGCCAGCACCCTAGGGACAGGGATCCAGTACTTC